Listed here are 3 T cell receptor beta chains from one sample, sequenced in a study of cytomegalovirus exposure and HLA in healthy donors. Using immunoSEQ multiplex PCR, the repertoire was profiled, and TCRdb retains in-frame clones only, with some absent. Counted here are 120,000 to 150,000 clones, approximately 88% occurring once; the ten biggest clones make up roughly 4.8%. The source material was PBMCs. The receptors were gathered from a man aged 18 to 29 in good health and CMV-seropositive.

This chain joins TRBV18 and TRBJ1-5, with D perhaps TRBD1 (6 bases). V shed 5 bases and J shed 3 bases, with 11 bases lying between them. The germline V gene has CDR1 KGHSH and CDR2 LQKENI. The CDR3 contains 14 residues. For the CDR3, the DNA is TGTGCCAGCTCAGCCCAGGGGAACAATCAGCCCCAGCATTTT. It is translated as CASSAQGNNQPQHF.

The gene calls are TRBV5-4 and TRBJ2-2; the D gene is possibly TRBD2 (6 bases). The CDR3 is made up of 15 amino acids. Trimming took 4 bases from V and 7 from J, leaving 17 bases between them. The V gene's germline CDR1 is SGHNT and CDR2 YYREEE (reference sequence). This CDR3 is CASSDGTPSVGELFF. In DNA, the CDR3 is TGTGCCAGCAGCGACGGGACTCCCTCGGTCGGGGAGCTGTTTTTT.

The chain recombines TRBV19 with TRBJ1-5; tentatively, D is TRBD1 (5 bases). The CDR3 consists of 15 residues. In germline, CDR1 is LNHDA, CDR2 SQIVND (reference sequence). V lost 1 base to trimming and J lost 6 bases, with 13 bases between them. The CDR3 region is CASSIGGRTTQPQHF. The CDR3 coding sequence is TGTGCCAGTAGTATAGGTGGACGGACAACTCAGCCCCAGCATTTT.